This T cell receptor beta chain was identified during a study of blood T cell repertoires in COVID-19. In the study's own analysis: Amplifying reference gene primers gave estimates of nucleated cell counts. Clones were read by immunoSEQ multiplex PCR, and TCRdb kept only the in-frame ones, dropping some. V, J and clone size are taken as reported in that table, and D and trimming were inferred from the DNA itself. This sample yields roughly 52,000 clones, of which roughly 90% are seen a single time; more than 15% belongs to the top ten. The CDR3 spans 13 residues. V was clipped by 2 bases and J by 7 bases, with 11 bases between them. Germline V gives CDR1 MNHEY, CDR2 SVGEGT.

Sequencing was done on a sample of peripheral blood. The chain recombines TRBV6-2 or TRBV6-3 with TRBJ1-2; D might be TRBD1 (6 bases). The receptor comes from a human donor in a cohort sampled during active COVID-19. The DNA of the CDR3 is TGTGCCAGCAGTTACCGACAGGTTTCTGGCTACACCTTC. Translated, it gives CASSYRQVSGYTF.